A single sample is the source of the 4 T cell receptor beta chains below, sequenced in a study of T cell responses to AZD1222 COVID-19 vaccine. Sequencing used immunoSEQ multiplex PCR; TCRdb keeps in-frame clones, though not all of them. The sample records 100,000 or so clones, about 86% being singletons. The material sequenced was peripheral blood, taken on day 0 of AZD1222 vaccination. These receptors came from an adult in good health.

The gene calls are TRBV27 and TRBJ1-1; D may be TRBD1 (5 bases). This CDR3 contains 15 residues. Germline V gene lookup returns CDR1 MNHEY and CDR2 SMNVEV (reference sequence). The V gene lost 0 bases and the J gene lost 4 bases, with 12 bases spanning the gap. CDR3 DNA sequence: TGTGCCAGCAGTTTATCGTCAGGGTCATTCACTGAAGCTTTCTTT. Its protein product is CASSLSSGSFTEAFF.

The chain employs TRBV7-2 and TRBJ2-1; 7 bases agree with TRBD2. V dropped 6 bases and J dropped 0; count of bases not matched to a gene: 5. The CDR3 covers 15 residues. Germline CDR1 SGHTA, CDR2 FQGNSA. The CDR3 reads CASSSSGTSYNEQFF. The CDR3 DNA reads as TGTGCCAGCAGTTCTAGCGGAACCTCCTACAATGAGCAGTTCTTC.

The chain combines TRBV5-4 with TRBJ2-3; no reliable D call. The CDR3 has 14 amino acids. CDR1 is SGHNT, CDR2 YYREEE, per germline (reference sequence). Trimming stripped 4 bases from V and 4 bases from J, with 13 bases between. DNA of the CDR3: TGTGCCAGCAGCCCAGAATGGGGTGCAGATACGCAGTATTTT. Encoded protein: CASSPEWGADTQYF.

The chain carries TRBV2 and TRBJ2-3; 8 bases match TRBD1. Germline V gene sequence: CDR1 SNHLY, CDR2 FYNNEI. Trimming removed 4 bases from V and 10 bases from J; junction bases left unmatched: 13. The length of the CDR3 is 15 residues. The CDR3 reads CASSVRIPATGAQYF. The CDR3 DNA reads TGTGCCAGCAGTGTAAGGATTCCCGCGACAGGGGCGCAGTATTTT.